Below, one T cell receptor beta chain is given with its context. What it binds is not known. The method was immunoSEQ multiplex PCR; TCRdb's version includes in-frame clones alone and lacks a portion of them. The sample holds under 2,000,000 clones, approximately 95% seen once. Selected positively for CCR7 and CD45RO-negative, naive CD8 cells excluded terminally differentiated effector memory CD45RA+ cells. This entry comes from a study of shared clonotypes between healthy human individuals. Overall study: Donors consisted of a couple of women and a few men between 18 and 49. There were three CD4 naive, three CD4 memory, two CD8 naive and one CD8 memory plates per donor. Study-wide findings and caveats: Represented genetic and exposure-history diversity was restricted by having few donors.

The V end lost 1 base, the J end lost 5 bases, and 10 bases lay between the germline ends. Germline CDR1 is SGDLS and CDR2 is YYNGEE. CDR3 size: 14 residues. Sequenced input: naive CD8+ T cells sorted from blood. The chain recombines TRBV9 with TRBJ2-1, with a weak D call TRBD2 (6 bases). The source is a man younger than 30 in good health. CDR3 DNA sequence: TGTGCCAGCAGCGTAATAGCGGCCCACAATGAGCAGTTCTTC. This encodes CASSVIAAHNEQFF.